This section outlines one T cell receptor (beta chain) sequence together with its context. Its antigen is unidentified. The sample belongs to a study of blood T cells in healthy people across ages. Study-wide findings and caveats: While age rose, TCR beta diversity per million T cells dropped in a roughly linear way.

Sample-barcoded 5' priming and a J-beta primer mix drove a second PCR of roughly 6 to 12 cycles. Per sample, CDR3-containing paired-end reads numbered at least 2.5 million. TCRdb re-analysed the 5' RACE reads in MiXCR, keeping a single row per CDR3 protein. The repertoire holds around 1,000,000 distinct CDR3 sequences, about 25% seen once, with around 0.75% in the top ten. This CDR3 has 13 residues. Looked up from germline, CDR1 is DFQATT and CDR2 is SNEGSKA (reference sequence). The V and J ends lost 6 bases and 2 bases, in that order; junction bases with no gene match: 5. Samples each had at least 6 micrograms of total RNA extracted. This sample also belongs to another study, concerning T cells of mothers and their children. Per that paper: The TCR beta CDR3 read count exceeded 9 million for each mother and was about 2.8 million for each child.

The chain joins TRBV20-1 to TRBJ1-2, with 8 bases identical to TRBD1. Sample: blood. This TCR was sampled from a girl aged 2-15 years in good health. In DNA form, the CDR3 reads TGCAGTGCCACCGGGACAGGCAACTATGGCTACACCTTC. The encoded protein is CSATGTGNYGYTF.